This T cell receptor (beta chain) comes out of a study of shared clonotypes between healthy human individuals. Findings of the study overall: Several donors shared 5% to 5.5% of their naive CD4 clonotypes. Larger estimated richness was generally recorded for naive subsets relative to memory subsets.

Positively selected for CCR7, the CD45RO-negative cells used as naive CD8 cells excluded terminally differentiated effector memory CD45RA+ cells. Using immunoSEQ multiplex PCR, the repertoire was profiled, and TCRdb retains in-frame clones only, with some absent. The table includes about 2.1 million clones, 80% to 95% detected once. On this clone itself: No antigen is known for it.

J lost 2 bases, V lost 4 bases, and 6 bases had no gene match. In germline, CDR1 is SGHTS, CDR2 YDEGEE. CDR3 size: 15 residues. The receptor was derived from a man in his late teens or twenties in good health. Some clones in this sample may be carry-over from other donors' samples. The chain carries TRBV5-8 and TRBJ2-3; 8 bases are a match to TRBD1. The sample consisted of naive CD8+ T cells from PBMCs. Here the CDR3 reads CASSLGTGNTDTQYF. CDR3 in DNA: TGTGCCAGCAGCCTCGGGACAGGAAACACAGATACGCAGTATTTT. Full variable domain (rest looked up from reference TRBV5-8 and TRBJ2-3): EAGVTQSPTHLIKTRGQQATLRCSPISGHTSVYWYQQALGLGLQFLLWYDEGEERNRGNFPPRFSGRQFPNYSSELNVNALELEDSALYLCASSLGTGNTDTQYFGPGTRLTVL.